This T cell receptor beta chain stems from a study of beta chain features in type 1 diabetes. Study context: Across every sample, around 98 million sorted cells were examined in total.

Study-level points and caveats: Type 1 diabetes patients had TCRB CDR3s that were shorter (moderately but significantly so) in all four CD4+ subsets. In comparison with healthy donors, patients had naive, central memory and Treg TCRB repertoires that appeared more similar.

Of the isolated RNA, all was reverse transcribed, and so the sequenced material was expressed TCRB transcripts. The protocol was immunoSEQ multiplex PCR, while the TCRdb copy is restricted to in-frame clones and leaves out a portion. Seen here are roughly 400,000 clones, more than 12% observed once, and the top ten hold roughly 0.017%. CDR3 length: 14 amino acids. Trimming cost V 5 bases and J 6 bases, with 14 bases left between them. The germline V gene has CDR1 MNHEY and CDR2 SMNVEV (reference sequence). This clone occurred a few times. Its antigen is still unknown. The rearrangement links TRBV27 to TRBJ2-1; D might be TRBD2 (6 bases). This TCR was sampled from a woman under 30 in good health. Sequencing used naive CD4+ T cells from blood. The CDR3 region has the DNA TGTGCCAGCAGTGCGGGACTGTCGTCCAATGAGCAGTTCTTC. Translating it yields CASSAGLSSNEQFF.